The text below deals with one TCR beta chain. Its specificity is unknown. Sequenced material consisted of expressed TCRB transcripts (all of the isolated RNA was reverse transcribed). TCRdb keeps only in-frame clones here, not all; method: immunoSEQ multiplex PCR. The data hold fewer than 400,000 clones, with 6.5% to 10% observed a single time. The sample comes from a study of beta chain features in type 1 diabetes. Isolation of CD4+ naive, central memory, regulatory and stem cell-like memory cells was achieved by sorting via CD45RO/CCR7/CD25/CD127/CD95/CD27. Sorted cells reached over 95% purity in every population. Regarding the study as a whole: Patients with type 1 diabetes carried fewer insertions and had more deletions at their VDJ junctions.

CDR1 SGHAT and CDR2 FQNNGV come from the germline V gene. The CDR3 sequence is 14 residues long. V lost 7 bases, J lost 12 bases, and 22 bases lay in between. This receptor was taken from a woman younger than 30 in good health. This sequence joins TRBV11-2 and TRBJ2-1; TRBD1 might be the D (6 bases). The source material was central memory CD4+ T cells from blood. The CDR3, as DNA: TGTGCCAGCAAGACCATTTCAGGGGTCTCGGCGCAGTTCTTC. It translates to CASKTISGVSAQFF.